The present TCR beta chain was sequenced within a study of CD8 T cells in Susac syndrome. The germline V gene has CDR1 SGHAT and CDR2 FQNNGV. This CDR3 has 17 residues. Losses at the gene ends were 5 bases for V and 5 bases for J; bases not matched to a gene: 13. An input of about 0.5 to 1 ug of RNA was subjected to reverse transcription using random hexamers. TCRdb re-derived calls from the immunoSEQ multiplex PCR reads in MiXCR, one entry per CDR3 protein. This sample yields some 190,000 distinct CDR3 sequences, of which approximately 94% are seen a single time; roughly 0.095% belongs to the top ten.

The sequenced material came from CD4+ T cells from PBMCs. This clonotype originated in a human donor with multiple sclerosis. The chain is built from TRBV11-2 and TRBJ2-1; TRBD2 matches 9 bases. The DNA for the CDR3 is TGTGCCAGCAGCCCCCGGTCGCCTAGCGGGGCCAACAATGAGCAGTTCTTC. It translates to CASSPRSPSGANNEQFF. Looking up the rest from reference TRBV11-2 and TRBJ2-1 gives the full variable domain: EAGVAQSPRYKIIEKRQSVAFWCNPISGHATLYWYQQILGQGPKLLIQFQNNGVVDDSQLPKDRFSAERLKGVDSTLKIQPAKLEDSAVYLCASSPRSPSGANNEQFFGPGTRLTVL.